The clone carrying this T cell receptor beta chain appeared many times. The data belong to a study of T cells in Graves' hyperthyroidism and ophthalmopathy. Trimming took off 5 bases at V and 2 bases at J, with 15 bases between the two ends. Germline CDR1 DFQATT, CDR2 SNEGSKA (reference sequence). The CDR3 covers 14 residues. Amplified regions were TCR beta CDR3 sequences from RNA transcripts. HTBI primers were employed in a first-round RT-PCR of the TCR CDR3. TCRdb re-called the multiplex PCR reads through MiXCR, storing one row per CDR3 protein. The sample has a few hundred thousand distinct CDR3 sequences, just under 15% seen once.

The chain is built from TRBV20-1 and TRBJ2-5; tentatively, D is TRBD1 or TRBD2 (5 bases each). The origin of this receptor is a woman younger than 45 with Graves' hyperthyroidism. The sample was blood. The DNA for the CDR3 is TGCAGTGCTGAAGGGGACCGAAATCAAGAGACCCAGTACTTC. As protein: CSAEGDRNQETQYF.